The source of this TCR beta chain is a study of cytomegalovirus exposure and HLA in healthy donors. About the research overall: In a later analysis, the 110 or so validation repertoires were reported to have used the same platform as the roughly 670 first-cohort repertoires.

Broader study findings: Later, an analysis found that TCR clusters from the first cohort tended to co-occur in the roughly 110 validation repertoires. Reportedly, cytomegalovirus status was diagnosed with high sensitivity and specificity. Some TCR beta chains (164 of them) were listed as cytomegalovirus-associated.

Libraries were prepared by immunoSEQ multiplex PCR; TCRdb keeps only in-frame clonotypes and omits some of them. This sample has 45,000 to 60,000 clones; 93% occur once, and the top ten carry 5.8%. The sample holds a few counts of this clone. Its antigen is still unknown. The material sequenced was PBMCs. The clonotype comes from a woman aged 18-29 years in good health and CMV-seronegative.

CDR3 region: CASSLVARRDNEQFF. CDR3 nucleotides: TGTGCCAGCAGCTTAGTGGCTAGGCGGGACAATGAGCAGTTCTTC. The chain couples TRBV7-2 to TRBJ2-1; D possibly corresponds to TRBD2 (5 bases). The V gene's germline CDR1 is SGHTA and CDR2 FQGNSA. V dropped 1 base and J dropped 5 bases, with 12 bases sitting between them. The CDR3 has 15 amino acids.